This is a list of T cell receptor beta chains from one sample in a study of T cells after yellow fever vaccination. TCRdb analysed the 5' RACE reads with MiXCR anew, one entry per CDR3 protein. The sample includes around 310,000 distinct CDR3 sequences, around 3.6% of them seen just once. The material was PBMCs, obtained on the day of the yellow fever booster vaccination. These receptors were taken from a man aged 18-30 years who received the YFV17D yellow fever vaccine. Each CDR3 is given with its conserved first and last residue. Each record gives: CDR3 DNA, CDR3 protein, D gene, J gene, clone size, V gene. D genes are given only for firm matches. The size of a clone is reported for some rows only, either as once, few or many, or as a class for expanded clones.

TGTGCCAGCAGCTGGGGACAGGGGGCTTTCTTT,CASSWGQGAFF,TRBD1,TRBJ1-1,NA,TRBV7-9
TGTGCCAGCAGCGAAACAGGGGGAATGGTGAACACTGAAGCTTTCTTT,CASSETGGMVNTEAFF,TRBD1,TRBJ1-1,NA,TRBV7-9
TGTGCCAGCATAAGGATTGCCGGGACAGGGGATTCACCCCTCCACTTT,CASIRIAGTGDSPLHF,TRBD1,TRBJ1-6,NA,TRBV7-2
TGTGCCAGCAGCGTAGACCAGCGGGGTGAAAAACTGTTTTTT,CASSVDQRGEKLFF,NA,TRBJ1-4,few,TRBV9
TGTGCCAGCGGGGGGCCGGCCAAAAACATTCAGTACTTC,CASGGPAKNIQYF,NA,TRBJ2-4,many,TRBV2
TGTGCCAGCAGCCCTTACGGCGCAGAGGGGTATGGCTACACCTTC,CASSPYGAEGYGYTF,NA,TRBJ1-2,few,TRBV7-2
TGTGCCAGCAGTCGGACCCTTCAGGGCTCACCCCTCCACTTT,CASSRTLQGSPLHF,NA,TRBJ1-6,NA,TRBV27
TGCGCCAGCAGCCAAGACTTCATGAATTCACCCCTCCACTTT,CASSQDFMNSPLHF,NA,TRBJ1-6,few,TRBV4-3
TGCGCCAGCAGTCTCGCTTTGGACAGACCCTACAATGAGCAGTTCTTC,CASSLALDRPYNEQFF,NA,TRBJ2-1,few,TRBV10-1
TGTGCCAGTAGTATGGGACTTCATAGCTATCAGCCCCAGCATTTT,CASSMGLHSYQPQHF,NA,TRBJ1-5,NA,TRBV19
TGTGCCAGCAGTACGGGGGGGTTATACAATGAGCAGTTCTTC,CASSTGGLYNEQFF,TRBD2,TRBJ2-1,many,TRBV12-3/TRBV12-4
TGTGCCAGCAGCATGGACAGGAGGGATCAGCCCCAGCATTTT,CASSMDRRDQPQHF,TRBD1,TRBJ1-5,few,TRBV7-9
TGCAGCGTTGATGAGCAAAACATTCAGTACTTC,CSVDEQNIQYF,NA,TRBJ2-4,many,TRBV29-1
TGCGCCAGCAGCCAAGATCTTGGGGCGAGCACCGGGGAGCTGTTTTTT,CASSQDLGASTGELFF,NA,TRBJ2-2,many,TRBV4-1
TGTGCCAGCAGCCTGCGGACAGCTGAAAAACTGTTTTTT,CASSLRTAEKLFF,NA,TRBJ1-4,NA,TRBV3-1
TGTGCCTATGACATTGGATCGGAAAAACTGTTTTTT,CAYDIGSEKLFF,NA,TRBJ1-4,many,TRBV30
TGTGCCAGCAGCGTAGGGGGAATGACATTCACAGATACGCAGTATTTT,CASSVGGMTFTDTQYF,NA,TRBJ2-3,NA,TRBV9
TGTGCCAGCAGTTACACTCGACAAGAGACCCAGTACTTC,CASSYTRQETQYF,NA,TRBJ2-5,few,TRBV6-5
TGTGCCAGCAGCTTAGTAGGCACCAGGGGCGAAAACACCATATATTTT,CASSLVGTRGENTIYF,NA,TRBJ1-3,NA,TRBV7-2
TGTGCCAGCTCACCCCCCTTCGCCCTCGAGCAGTACTTC,CASSPPFALEQYF,NA,TRBJ2-7,few,TRBV18
TGTGCCAGCAGGAAGGATGGCTTCGCGGTAAATGAGCAGTTCTTC,CASRKDGFAVNEQFF,NA,TRBJ2-1,many,TRBV6-2/TRBV6-3
TGCAGTGCTAGAGATGCCCAGGGAGGCGCAGATACGCAGTATTTT,CSARDAQGGADTQYF,NA,TRBJ2-3,many,TRBV20-1
TGTGCCAGCAGGGGCTTCGTCACGAACGAGCAGTACTTC,CASRGFVTNEQYF,NA,TRBJ2-7,NA,TRBV12-3/TRBV12-4
TGTGCCAGTAGTGTACAGGGACCCGGGGAGCTGTTTTTT,CASSVQGPGELFF,NA,TRBJ2-2,few,TRBV19
TGTGCCAGCAGCTTGGATGTCGAGTACGAGCAGTACTTC,CASSLDVEYEQYF,NA,TRBJ2-7,many,TRBV5-4
TGCAGCGTTGACATGGGGTACAATGAGCAGTTCTTC,CSVDMGYNEQFF,NA,TRBJ2-1,many,TRBV29-1
TGTGCCAGCAGCTATACCTCAGGGATGGGCTACACCTTC,CASSYTSGMGYTF,NA,TRBJ1-2,many,TRBV12-3/TRBV12-4
TGTGCCAGCAGTCATGGACAGGGGCCCTCACCCCTCCACTTT,CASSHGQGPSPLHF,TRBD1,TRBJ1-6,few,TRBV28
TGTGCCAGCAGCTTGTCAGTAGGGACAGTGACCGGGGAGCTGTTTTTT,CASSLSVGTVTGELFF,TRBD1,TRBJ2-2,many,TRBV7-9
TGTGCCAGCAGTTCCTCCCGGACAGTGCAAGAGACCCAGTACTTC,CASSSSRTVQETQYF,NA,TRBJ2-5,few,TRBV27
TGTGCCAGCCGGGGAGGGAGCTCCTACGAGCAGTACTTC,CASRGGSSYEQYF,TRBD2,TRBJ2-7,many,TRBV27
TGTGCCAGCAGCTTTCCCCGGGGAGCGGCGTCCTACAATGAGCAGTTCTTC,CASSFPRGAASYNEQFF,NA,TRBJ2-1,many,TRBV11-2
TGCGCCAGCAGCCCCTGGGCCGGATTAAACTATGGCTACACCTTC,CASSPWAGLNYGYTF,NA,TRBJ1-2,NA,TRBV5-1
TGCAGTGCTAGAGATGGCCAGGGGGCTGGTGGCTACACCTTC,CSARDGQGAGGYTF,TRBD1,TRBJ1-2,many,TRBV20-1
TGCGCCAGCAGCCAAGAATCCCCCGACCCCTCGAACACTGAAGCTTTCTTT,CASSQESPDPSNTEAFF,NA,TRBJ1-1,many,TRBV4-1
TGTGCCAGCAGCCCGACTAGTGGCGATACGCAGTATTTT,CASSPTSGDTQYF,NA,TRBJ2-3,few,TRBV7-3
TGCAGCCTAGCGACAGAGGCAAACACTGAAGCTTTCTTT,CSLATEANTEAFF,NA,TRBJ1-1,once,TRBV20-1
TGTGCCAGCAGCTTAGCGCGAGTTAGCGGGGAGACCCAGTACTTC,CASSLARVSGETQYF,TRBD2,TRBJ2-5,many,TRBV7-8
TGCAGTGCTAGTGCGGGGAGCTCCTACGAGCAGTACTTC,CSASAGSSYEQYF,NA,TRBJ2-7,many,TRBV20-1
TGCAGCGTTGAATATTTAGGGACAGGGCGCCATGGCTACACCTTC,CSVEYLGTGRHGYTF,TRBD1,TRBJ1-2,NA,TRBV29-1
TGTGCCAGCAGTTACACCGGGACAGGGGGGTCTGGAAACACCATATATTTT,CASSYTGTGGSGNTIYF,TRBD1,TRBJ1-3,NA,TRBV6-5
TGTGCCAGCAGTCCCAATAGCCGGGGTTCACCCCTCCACTTT,CASSPNSRGSPLHF,NA,TRBJ1-6,many,TRBV12-3/TRBV12-4
TGCAGTGCTACGGACAGGGGTCTTAACTATGGCTACACCTTC,CSATDRGLNYGYTF,TRBD1,TRBJ1-2,few,TRBV20-1
TGTGCCAGCAGTCACCCCTGGTTTTATACCGGGGAGCTGTTTTTT,CASSHPWFYTGELFF,NA,TRBJ2-2,few,TRBV12-3/TRBV12-4
TGTGCCAGCAGTTTCGACAGGGGGCGGGCAGATACGCAGTATTTT,CASSFDRGRADTQYF,TRBD1,TRBJ2-3,few,TRBV6-5
TGTGCCAGCAGCAAAACCGGGCTCGCCTATGGCTACACCTTC,CASSKTGLAYGYTF,NA,TRBJ1-2,many,TRBV7-2
TGCGCCAGCAGATATAGCGGGGGGCCTGGGGATGAGCAGTTCTTC,CASRYSGGPGDEQFF,TRBD2,TRBJ2-1,many,TRBV5-1
TGTGCCAGCAGCTTAGGGCTAGCGGGGGACGGAGAGACCCAGTACTTC,CASSLGLAGDGETQYF,TRBD2,TRBJ2-5,many,TRBV7-2
TGCAGCGTTCAACTAGCGGGGAACACCGGGGAGCTGTTTTTT,CSVQLAGNTGELFF,TRBD2,TRBJ2-2,many,TRBV29-1
TGTGCCAGCAGCCCGCGACTAGGGCAACTCCAAGAGACCCAGTACTTC,CASSPRLGQLQETQYF,NA,TRBJ2-5,NA,TRBV7-6
TGCAGCGTTCGACGCCGGGACAGGGGGTTTTTGGACTACTTC,CSVRRRDRGFLDYF,TRBD1,TRBJ1-2,few,TRBV29-1
TGCGCCAGCAGCCAGTCCTGGGGGGTTCGCCAGCCCCAGCATTTT,CASSQSWGVRQPQHF,NA,TRBJ1-5,NA,TRBV4-3
TGCGCCAGCAGCTTGGCGGGGATGAGCTCCTACAATGAGCAGTTCTTC,CASSLAGMSSYNEQFF,NA,TRBJ2-1,many,TRBV5-1
TGTGCCAGCAGCTTGGCGGGGGGCCTCTTTACTAGCTCCTACAATGAGCAGTTCTTC,CASSLAGGLFTSSYNEQFF,NA,TRBJ2-1,NA,TRBV5-6
TGTGCCAGCAGTTCGGGGGGGGGGGATACGCAGTATTTT,CASSSGGGDTQYF,TRBD2,TRBJ2-3,few,TRBV12-3/TRBV12-4
TGTGCCAGCTCACCCGTTAACAGGGAGGATACGCAGTATTTT,CASSPVNREDTQYF,NA,TRBJ2-3,many,TRBV18
TGTGCCACCAGTAGGAACCTCCAAGAGACCCAGTACTTC,CATSRNLQETQYF,NA,TRBJ2-5,few,TRBV24-1
TGCGCCAGCAGCCCTCTACCTAGCGAGAAAGAGACCCAGTACTTC,CASSPLPSEKETQYF,NA,TRBJ2-5,few,TRBV4-1
TGCGCCAGCAGCCAAGATTTGGGAGACCTTGAAGAGACCCAGTACTTC,CASSQDLGDLEETQYF,NA,TRBJ2-5,NA,TRBV4-1
TGCGCCAGCAGCCAAGCCAGATGGCGGGGGGGGCAAGAGACCCAGTACTTC,CASSQARWRGGQETQYF,TRBD2,TRBJ2-5,many,TRBV4-3